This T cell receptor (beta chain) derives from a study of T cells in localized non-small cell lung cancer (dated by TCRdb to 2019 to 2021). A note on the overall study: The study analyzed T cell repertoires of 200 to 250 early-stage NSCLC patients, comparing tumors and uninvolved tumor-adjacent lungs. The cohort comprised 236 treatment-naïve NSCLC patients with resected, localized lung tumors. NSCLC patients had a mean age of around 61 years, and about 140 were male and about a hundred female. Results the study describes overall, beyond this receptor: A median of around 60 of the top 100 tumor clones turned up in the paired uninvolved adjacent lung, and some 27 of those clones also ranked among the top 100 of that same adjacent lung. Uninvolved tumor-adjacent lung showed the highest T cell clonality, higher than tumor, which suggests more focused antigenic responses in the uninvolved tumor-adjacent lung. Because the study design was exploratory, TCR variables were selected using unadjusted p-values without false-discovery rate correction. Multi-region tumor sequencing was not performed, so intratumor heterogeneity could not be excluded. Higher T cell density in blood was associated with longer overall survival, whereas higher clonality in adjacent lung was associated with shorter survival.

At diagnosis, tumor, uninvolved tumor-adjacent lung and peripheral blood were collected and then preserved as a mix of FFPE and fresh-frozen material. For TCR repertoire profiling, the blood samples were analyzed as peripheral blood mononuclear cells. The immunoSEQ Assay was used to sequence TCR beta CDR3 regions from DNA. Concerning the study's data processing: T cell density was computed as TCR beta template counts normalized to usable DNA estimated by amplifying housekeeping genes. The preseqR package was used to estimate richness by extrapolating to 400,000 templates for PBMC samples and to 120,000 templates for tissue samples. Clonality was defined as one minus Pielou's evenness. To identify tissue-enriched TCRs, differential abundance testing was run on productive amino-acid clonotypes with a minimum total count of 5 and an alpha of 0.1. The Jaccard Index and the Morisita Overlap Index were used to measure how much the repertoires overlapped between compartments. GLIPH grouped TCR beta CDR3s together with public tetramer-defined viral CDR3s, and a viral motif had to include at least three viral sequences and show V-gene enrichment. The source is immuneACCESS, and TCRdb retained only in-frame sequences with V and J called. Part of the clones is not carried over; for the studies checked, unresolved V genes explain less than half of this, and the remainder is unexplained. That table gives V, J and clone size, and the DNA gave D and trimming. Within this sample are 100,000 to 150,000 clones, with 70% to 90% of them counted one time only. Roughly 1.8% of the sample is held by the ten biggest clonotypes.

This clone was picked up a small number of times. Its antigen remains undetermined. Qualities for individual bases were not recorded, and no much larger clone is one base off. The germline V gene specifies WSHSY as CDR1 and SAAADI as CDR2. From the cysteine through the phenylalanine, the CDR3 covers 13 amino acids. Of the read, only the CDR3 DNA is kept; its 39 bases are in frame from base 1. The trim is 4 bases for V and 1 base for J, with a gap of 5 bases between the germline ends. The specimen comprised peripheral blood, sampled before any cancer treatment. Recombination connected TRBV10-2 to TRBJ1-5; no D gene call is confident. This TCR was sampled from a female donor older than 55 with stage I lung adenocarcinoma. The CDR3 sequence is CASSVGSNQPQHF. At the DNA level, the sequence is TGCGCCAGCAGTGTCGGAAGCAATCAGCCCCAGCATTTT.